This T cell receptor (beta chain) was obtained from a study of monozygotic twins with inflammatory bowel disease. From the 5' RACE reads, TCRdb lists one entry per CDR3 protein and no DNA. With hundreds of thousands of distinct CDR3 sequences in the sample, the ten largest clones hold more than 4.5%. The CDR3 contains 14 residues. Per the germline V gene, CDR1 is ENHRY and CDR2 is SYGVKD. The clonotype comes from a human donor with ulcerative colitis or Crohn's disease, or a healthy co-twin of an affected twin (not recorded which). Sequenced material: blood. The chain couples TRBV10-3 to TRBJ2-2; the D gene TCRdb calls, TRBD2, cannot be checked with no DNA. The CDR3: CAISETSGMRELFF.